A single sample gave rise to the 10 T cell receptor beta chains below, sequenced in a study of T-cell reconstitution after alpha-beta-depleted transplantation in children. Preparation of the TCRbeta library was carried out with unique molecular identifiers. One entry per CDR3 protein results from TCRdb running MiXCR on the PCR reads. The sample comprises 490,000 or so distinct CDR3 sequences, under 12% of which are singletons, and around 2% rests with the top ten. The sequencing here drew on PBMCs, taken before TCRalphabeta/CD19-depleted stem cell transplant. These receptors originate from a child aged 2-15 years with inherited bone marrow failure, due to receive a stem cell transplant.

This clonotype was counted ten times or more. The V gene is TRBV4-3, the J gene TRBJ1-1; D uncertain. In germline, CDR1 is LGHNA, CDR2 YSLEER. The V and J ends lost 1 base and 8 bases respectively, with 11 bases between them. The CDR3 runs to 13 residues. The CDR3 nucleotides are TGCGCCAGCAGCCAAGCCCCGATTACCGAAGCTTTCTTT. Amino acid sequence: CASSQAPITEAFF.

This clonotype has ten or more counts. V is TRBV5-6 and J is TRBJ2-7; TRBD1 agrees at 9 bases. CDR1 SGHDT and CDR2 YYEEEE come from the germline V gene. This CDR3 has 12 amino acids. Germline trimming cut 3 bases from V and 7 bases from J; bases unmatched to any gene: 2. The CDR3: CASSWTGEEQYF. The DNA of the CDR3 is TGTGCCAGCAGCTGGACAGGGGAAGAGCAGTACTTC.

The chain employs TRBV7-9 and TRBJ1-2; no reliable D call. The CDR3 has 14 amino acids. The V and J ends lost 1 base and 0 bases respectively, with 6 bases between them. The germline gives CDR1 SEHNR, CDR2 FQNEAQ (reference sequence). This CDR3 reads CASSLGEANYGYTF. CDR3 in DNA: TGTGCCAGCAGCTTAGGGGAAGCTAACTATGGCTACACCTTC.

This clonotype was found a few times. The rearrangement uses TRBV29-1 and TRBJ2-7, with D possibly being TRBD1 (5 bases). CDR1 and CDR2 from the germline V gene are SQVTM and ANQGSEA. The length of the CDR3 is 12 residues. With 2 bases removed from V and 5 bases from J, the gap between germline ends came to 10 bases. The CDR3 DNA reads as TGCAGCGTTGAAAAAGGGGCAGACGAGCAGTACTTC. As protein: CSVEKGADEQYF.

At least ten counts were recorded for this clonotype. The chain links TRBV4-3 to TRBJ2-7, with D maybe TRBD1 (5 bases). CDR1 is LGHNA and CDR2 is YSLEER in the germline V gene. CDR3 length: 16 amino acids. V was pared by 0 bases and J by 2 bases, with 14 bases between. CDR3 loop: CASSQDHLGEAYEQYF. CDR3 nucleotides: TGCGCCAGCAGCCAAGATCACCTAGGGGAAGCCTACGAGCAGTACTTC.

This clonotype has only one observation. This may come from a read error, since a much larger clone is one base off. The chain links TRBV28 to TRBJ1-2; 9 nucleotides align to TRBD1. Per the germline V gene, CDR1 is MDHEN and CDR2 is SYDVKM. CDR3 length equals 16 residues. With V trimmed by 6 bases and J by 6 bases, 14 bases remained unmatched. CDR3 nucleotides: TGTGCCAGCAGCTCTGACTGGACAGGGGTCAACCATGGCTACACCTTC. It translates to CASSSDWTGVNHGYTF.

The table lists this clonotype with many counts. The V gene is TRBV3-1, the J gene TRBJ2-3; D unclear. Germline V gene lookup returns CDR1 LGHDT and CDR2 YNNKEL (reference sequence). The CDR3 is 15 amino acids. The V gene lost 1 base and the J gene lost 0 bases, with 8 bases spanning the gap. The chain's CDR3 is CASSQALYSTDTQYF. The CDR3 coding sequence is TGTGCCAGCAGCCAAGCCCTTTACAGCACAGATACGCAGTATTTT.

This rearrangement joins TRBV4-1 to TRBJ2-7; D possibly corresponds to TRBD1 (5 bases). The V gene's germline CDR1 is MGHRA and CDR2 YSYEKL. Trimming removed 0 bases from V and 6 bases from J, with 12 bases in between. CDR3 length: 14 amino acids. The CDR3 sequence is CASSQDSRAFEQYF. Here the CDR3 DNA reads TGCGCCAGCAGCCAAGACAGCAGGGCCTTCGAGCAGTACTTC.

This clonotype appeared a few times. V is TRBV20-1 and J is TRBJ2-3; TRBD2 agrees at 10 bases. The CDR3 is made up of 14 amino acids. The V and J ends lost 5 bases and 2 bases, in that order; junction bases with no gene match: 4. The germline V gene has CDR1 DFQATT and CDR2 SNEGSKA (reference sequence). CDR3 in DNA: TGCAGTGCTTCTAGCGGGAGACCCACAGATACGCAGTATTTT. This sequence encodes CSASSGRPTDTQYF.

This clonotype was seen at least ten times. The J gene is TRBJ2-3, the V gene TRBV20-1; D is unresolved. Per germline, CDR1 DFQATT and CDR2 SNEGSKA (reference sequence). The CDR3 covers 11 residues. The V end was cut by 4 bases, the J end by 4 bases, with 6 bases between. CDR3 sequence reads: CSATYADTQYF. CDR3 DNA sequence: TGCAGTGCTACGTATGCAGATACGCAGTATTTT.